The TCR beta chain under discussion was sequenced for a study of blood T cells in healthy people across ages (dated by TCRdb to about 2015). Study-wide context: In model experiments, template switching captured roughly one uniquely barcoded TCR beta cDNA molecule for every two T cells. To track age-related changes in TCR beta repertoire diversity, the study relied on deep sequencing normalized with unique cDNA molecular identifiers. The donors were divided into four age groups: young (average roughly 15 years), middle-aged (about 39), aged (approximately 62) and long-lived (around 87). To avoid experimental bias, donors of different ages were spread randomly across the sequencing lanes. The study analyzed two additional independent replicas of 1 million unique cDNA reads from the same blood draw for two donors, one aged 18 to 29 and one aged 80 or older.

The donors were roughly 39 Caucasian individuals from Russia, aged roughly 6 to 90 years, who were systemically healthy. Ten milliliters of peripheral blood were drawn from each donor into EDTA-treated Vacutainer tubes. Ficoll-Paque density-gradient centrifugation was used to isolate PBMCs, with at least 6 million per sample. Trizol reagent was used to extract total RNA from the PBMCs, yielding at least 5 micrograms per sample. For every donor, flow cytometry on a PBMC aliquot measured the percentage of naive CD45RAhigh/CD27high T cells. Libraries came from 5' RACE. TCRdb records Illumina HiSeq 2500 as the sequencer. A second PCR of roughly 7 to 11 cycles was performed with a sample-barcoded 5' primer and a J-beta primer mix. A template-switch 5' adaptor carrying 12 random nucleotides introduced a unique molecular identifier onto each TCR beta cDNA molecule. Each sample yielded at least 2.5 million CDR3-containing paired-end reads. First-strand cDNA synthesis was performed from all RNA using the Mint cDNA synthesis kit, with priming by a TRBC-specific oligonucleotide. After uracil-DNA glycosylase treatment, a first 18-cycle PCR used universal primers M1SS and BC2_uni_R on all cDNA. Under the source paper's analysis protocol: Normalization of each sample was performed by random selection of 1 million high-quality reads, each carrying a distinct molecular identifier. Reads with shared molecular identifiers were discarded instead of being binned into consensus sequences. MiTCR, run with a Q25 quality threshold and the strictest error-elimination algorithm, handled CDR3 identification, clonotype clustering and error correction. A nonparametric unseen species model with Euler transformation was used to estimate a lower bound on total TCR beta diversity. In-frame beta chains were kept once TCRdb had trimmed the public reads at Q25 with fastp and called clones with MiXCR. Every CDR3 protein is listed once, alongside the most common genes and DNA of its rows. For this entry, the V and J calls and clone size follow TCRdb and not the study's own pipeline. Present in this sample are about a million distinct CDR3 sequences, around two fifths of which were seen just once. Around 13% of the sample rests with the top ten.

Only a few counts were recorded for this clonotype. The target of this receptor is not known. No base quality information exists; no much larger clone differs at one position. Beyond this particular receptor, the publication reports: As age increased, observed TCR beta diversity per million T cells dropped in a roughly linear way, and a significant reduction was already evident by age approximately 40. The long-lived group showed more naive CD4+ T cells, fewer expanded clones and increased TCR diversity than the aged group, suggesting age selection. Conclusive comparison of naive and antigen-experienced compartments was prevented by the profiling of bulk unsorted PBMCs. A strong correlation was found between observed TCR beta diversity and the percentage of naive T cells measured by flow cytometry. The CMV infection status of donors was not known, potentially confounding age-related changes in expanded clonotypes. Estimates of total diversity based on one million sequenced T cells were regarded as lower bounds and as underestimates.

CDR1 and CDR2 were assigned from the germline V gene (reference sequence) as PRHDT and FYEKMQ. The V end gives up 5 bases and the J end 2 bases, leaving 9 bases in the junction not matched to a gene. Including the terminal cysteine and phenylalanine, the CDR3 comprises 17 residues. The kept DNA is CDR3 alone, 51 bases in frame from the first base. The source of this sequence is a man younger than 35 in good health. Material for sequencing was blood. This sequence uses TRBV13 and TRBJ2-3, with TRBD2 matching 11 junction bases. The bases read TGTGCCAGCAGCCGCACCCCGGGACTAGCGGACACAGATACGCAGTATTTT. This codes for CASSRTPGLADTDTQYF.